Following are 32 T cell receptor beta chains from one sample sequenced in a study of T cell repertoires in cytomegalovirus infection. TCRdb used MiXCR to reprocess the reads, holding one entry per CDR3 protein. This sample has approximately 730,000 distinct CDR3 sequences, with around a third found just once. The antigens these receptors bind are not known. Sequencing used cultured PBMCs, obtained from culture after CMV antigen stimulation. Every receptor here comes from a human donor in good health (CMV status not recorded). Some clones in this sample may be carry-over from other donors' samples.

In DNA form, the CDR3 reads TGTGCCAGCAGCTTATTTGGGAGAGGGGAGACCCAGTACTTC. This translates into CASSLFGRGETQYF. The V call is TRBV7-2, the J call TRBJ2-5; D perhaps matches TRBD2 (5 bases). This CDR3 region has 14 residues. The germline gives CDR1 SGHTA, CDR2 FQGNSA. V was trimmed by 2 bases and J by 5 bases, leaving 12 bases between them.

The chain has TRBV11-2 and TRBJ2-7; D is unclear. V was pared by 6 bases and J by 0 bases, with 12 bases between. This CDR3 comprises 14 residues. Looked up from germline, CDR1 is SGHAT and CDR2 is FQNNGV. CDR3 residues: CASRWSPDSYEQYF. CDR3 nucleotides: TGTGCCAGCAGGTGGTCTCCGGACTCCTACGAGCAGTACTTC.

V gene TRBV7-8 combines with J gene TRBJ1-3, with unresolved D. The germline V gene has CDR1 SGHVS and CDR2 FQNEAQ. The CDR3 is made up of 16 amino acids. Deletions cut 0 bases from V and 2 bases from J, with 11 bases between. CDR3 region: CASSLALGQTGNTIYF. Written as DNA, the CDR3 is TGTGCCAGCAGCTTAGCCCTCGGGCAGACTGGAAACACCATATATTTT.

This clonotype has ten or more counts. V gene TRBV7-2 combines with J gene TRBJ2-5, with D perhaps assigned TRBD1 or TRBD2 (5 bases each). Trimming shortened V by 2 bases and J by 1 base, and 14 bases separated the two germline ends. The germline CDR1 and CDR2 sequences are SGHTA and FQGNSA. The CDR3 extends over 16 amino acids. CDR3 protein: CASSLRAGAGQETQYF. The CDR3 DNA reads TGTGCCAGCAGCTTACGAGCCGGGGCGGGCCAAGAGACCCAGTACTTC.

This clonotype was counted a few times. This chain joins TRBV6-5 and TRBJ2-7; D is tentatively TRBD1 or TRBD2 (5 bases each). The germline CDR1 and CDR2 sequences are MNHEY and SVGAGI. V shed 2 bases and J shed 2 bases, with 13 bases lying between them. This CDR3 comprises 15 residues. The CDR3 DNA follows: TGTGCCAGCAGTTACGATCTGGGGGAGCCCTACGAGCAGTACTTC. Its translation is CASSYDLGEPYEQYF.

The table lists this clonotype with a few counts. The chain couples TRBV10-3 to TRBJ1-1; D not certain. The CDR3 totals 13 residues. Trimming pared 5 bases from V and 6 bases from J, leaving 13 bases between. Per germline, CDR1 ENHRY and CDR2 SYGVKD. The CDR3 is CAISTTPGAEAFF. The DNA for the CDR3 is TGTGCCATCAGTACCACACCCGGGGCTGAAGCTTTCTTT.

Ten or more counts support this clonotype. The gene calls are TRBV7-9 and TRBJ1-2; D is ambiguous. The CDR3 has 13 amino acids. V lost 6 bases, J lost 3 bases, and 11 bases lay in between. Germline CDR1 is SEHNR and CDR2 is FQNEAQ (reference sequence). The CDR3: CASSSHPDYGYTF. The CDR3 region has the DNA TGTGCCAGCAGTTCCCACCCCGACTATGGCTACACCTTC.

The chain employs TRBV27 and TRBJ1-2; D might be TRBD1 (5 bases). Germline CDR1 and CDR2: MNHEY and SMNVEV (reference sequence). V lost 0 bases and J 3 bases, leaving 14 bases between the germline ends. The CDR3 is 16 residues long. This CDR3 is CASSLSAGSIDYGYTF. The CDR3 DNA is TGTGCCAGCAGTTTATCCGCAGGGTCTATAGACTATGGCTACACCTTC.

The V call is TRBV7-8, the J call TRBJ2-7; either TRBD1 or TRBD2 may supply D (6 bases each). Trimming removed 5 bases at V and 0 bases at J, with 17 bases between. Germline V CDR1 and CDR2: SGHVS, FQNEAQ. CDR3 size: 16 residues. The CDR3 nucleotides read TGTGCCAGCAGCGAGGGGGGCCGGCAGATCTCCTACGAGCAGTACTTC. Translated: CASSEGGRQISYEQYF.

The chain carries TRBV12-3 or TRBV12-4 and TRBJ1-6; D is unclear. The CDR3 consists of 13 residues. With 5 bases removed from V and 5 bases from J, the gap between germline ends came to 7 bases. The CDR3 nucleotides read TGTGCCAGCAGTACTTTAAATAATTCACCCCTCCACTTT. Encoded protein: CASSTLNNSPLHF.

The chain is built from TRBV7-2 and TRBJ2-5, with 11 bases fitting TRBD2. From germline, CDR1 is SGHTA and CDR2 FQGNSA. This CDR3 contains 16 residues. The V and J ends lost 4 bases and 0 bases, in that order; junction bases with no gene match: 4. This CDR3 reads CASSSTSGGYQETQYF. In DNA, the CDR3 is TGTGCCAGCAGCTCTACTAGCGGGGGTTACCAAGAGACCCAGTACTTC.

Only a few counts were recorded for this clonotype. The CDR3: CASSHKESAKQGVGYNEQFF. The DNA for the CDR3 is TGTGCCAGCAGCCATAAAGAATCCGCCAAGCAGGGCGTGGGGTACAATGAGCAGTTCTTC. The rearrangement joins TRBV6-2 or TRBV6-3 to TRBJ2-1; D might be TRBD1 (5 bases). This CDR3 has 20 residues. Germline loops: CDR1 MNHEY, CDR2 SVGEGT. V lost 6 bases to trimming and J lost 4 bases, with 31 bases between them.

There are a few counts of this clonotype. V usage is TRBV12-3 or TRBV12-4 and J usage is TRBJ2-1, with 7 bases matching TRBD2. V gave up 2 bases and J gave up 8 bases; unmatched junction bases: 9. The CDR3 sequence is 15 residues long. The CDR3 here is CASSLWAGEAYEQFF. The CDR3 DNA is TGTGCCAGCAGTTTATGGGCGGGAGAAGCCTATGAGCAGTTCTTC.

V and J are TRBV5-1 and TRBJ2-5, with 13 bases that match TRBD2. The junction had 4 bases not matched to a gene; V was cut back by 4 bases and J by 4 bases. The CDR3 loop spans 15 amino acids. Germline CDR1 SGHRS, CDR2 YFSETQ. CDR3 sequence reads: CASSKRTSGGETQYF. The CDR3 DNA is TGCGCCAGCAGCAAGAGGACTAGCGGGGGAGAGACCCAGTACTTC. Drawing the rest from reference TRBV5-1 and TRBJ2-5, the complete variable domain is KAGVTQTPRYLIKTRGQQVTLSCSPISGHRSVSWYQQTPGQGLQFLFEYFSETQRNKGNFPGRFSGRQFSNSRSEMNVSTLELGDSALYLCASSKRTSGGETQYFGPGTRLLVL.

This clonotype was seen a few times. The rearrangement uses TRBV7-9 and TRBJ2-1; D remains unclear. Trimming pared 2 bases from V and 5 bases from J, leaving 16 bases between. CDR3 size: 16 residues. The germline V gene encodes CDR1 SEHNR and CDR2 FQNEAQ (reference sequence). The CDR3 spells CASSLRATIDHNEQFF. The CDR3 DNA follows: TGTGCCAGCAGCTTAAGGGCCACGATAGACCACAATGAGCAGTTCTTC. The variable domain in full, completed from reference TRBV7-9 and TRBJ2-1, reads DTGVSQNPRHKITKRGQNVTFRCDPISEHNRLYWYRQTLGQGPEFLTYFQNEAQLEKSRLLSDRFSAERPKGSFSTLEIQRTEQGDSAMYLCASSLRATIDHNEQFFGPGTRLTVL.

This clonotype was seen once. V usage is TRBV10-2 and J usage is TRBJ2-3, with D perhaps matching TRBD1 (5 bases). The germline gives CDR1 WSHSY, CDR2 SAAADI. This CDR3 contains 15 residues. Between the trimmed V and J ends, which lost 0 bases and 6 bases, there was a span of 13 bases. The CDR3 DNA reads TGCGCCAGCAGTGAGTCGGTCAGGGATTGGGATACGCAGTATTTT. It specifies CASSESVRDWDTQYF.

The chain joins TRBV10-3 to TRBJ2-3, with 10 nucleotides matching TRBD2. CDR3 length equals 16 residues. Per germline, CDR1 ENHRY and CDR2 SYGVKD. The trim removed 5 bases at V and 5 bases at J, leaving 10 bases unmatched. The CDR3 sequence is CAISRTSGGEQDTQYF. CDR3 DNA: TGTGCCATCAGTAGGACTAGCGGAGGGGAACAAGATACGCAGTATTTT.

The V gene is TRBV10-3, the J gene TRBJ2-7; 11 bases are a match to TRBD1. CDR3 length: 14 residues. Trimming at V came to 4 bases and at J to 5 bases, leaving 4 bases not matched to a gene. Germline V lookup: CDR1 ENHRY, CDR2 SYGVKD. The CDR3 coding sequence is TGTGCCATCAGTGGTGGGGGACAGGGGGACGAGCAGTACTTC. This codes for CAISGGGQGDEQYF.

J is TRBJ1-3 and V is TRBV6-8, with D possibly TRBD1 on 6 matching bases. This CDR3 comprises 15 residues. With 7 bases removed from V and 4 bases from J, the gap between germline ends came to 17 bases. The germline V gene encodes CDR1 MNHGY and CDR2 SAAAGT. The CDR3 DNA reads as TGTGCCAGCACGCCGAGCAGGGGATCCGGAAACACCATATATTTT. Protein product: CASTPSRGSGNTIYF.

The chain is built from TRBV7-2 and TRBJ2-7; 7 bases line up with TRBD2. This CDR3 comprises 15 residues. V gave up 5 bases and J gave up 4 bases; unmatched junction bases: 11. Germline V CDR1 and CDR2: SGHTA, FQGNSA. The CDR3 DNA reads TGTGCCAGCAGCAGCCGTAGAATGGGGGGGTACGAGCAGTACTTC. Amino acid sequence: CASSSRRMGGYEQYF. The whole variable domain, remainder taken from reference TRBV7-2 and TRBJ2-7, is GAGVSQSPSNKVTEKGKDVELRCDPISGHTALYWYRQSLGQGLEFLIYFQGNSAPDKSGLPSDRFSAERTGGSVSTLTIQRTQQEDSAVYLCASSSRRMGGYEQYFGPGTRLTVT.

The chain employs TRBV20-1 and TRBJ2-7; TRBD2 might be the D (6 bases). Per germline, CDR1 DFQATT and CDR2 SNEGSKA (reference sequence). CDR3 length: 11 residues. V lost 5 bases and J lost 6, with 11 bases in between. CDR3 DNA sequence: TGCAGTGCTTCGACTAGAACCGAGCAGTACTTC. Its protein is CSASTRTEQYF.

In this sample, this clonotype turned up a few times. V is TRBV2 and J is TRBJ1-3; 7 bases are a match to TRBD1. Germline CDR1 reads SNHLY; CDR2 reads FYNNEI. The trim removed 5 bases at V and 1 base at J, leaving 5 bases unmatched. The CDR3 is 15 residues long. The CDR3 sequence: CASSPQGQSGNTIYF. In nucleotides, the CDR3 is TGTGCCAGCAGTCCCCAGGGACAGTCTGGAAACACCATATATTTT.

This chain joins TRBV6-1 and TRBJ1-3, with a tentative D call TRBD1 (5 bases). The CDR3 extends over 15 amino acids. Looked up from germline, CDR1 is MNHNS and CDR2 is SASEGT. Trimming left V 7 bases short and J 2 bases short, with 15 bases between. CDR3 bases: TGTGCCAGCAACCTACCCCAGGGTGCTGGAAACACCATATATTTT. The encoded protein is CASNLPQGAGNTIYF.

The sample holds a few counts of this clonotype. The V and J genes are TRBV7-6 and TRBJ2-7; D possibly uses TRBD1 or TRBD2 (5 bases each). The V gene lost 1 base and the J gene lost 2 bases, with 21 bases spanning the gap. Germline CDR1 reads SGHVS; CDR2 reads FNYEAQ. This CDR3 region has 18 residues. CDR3 residues: CASSLDLSTRGAPYEQYF. CDR3 nucleotides: TGTGCCAGCAGCTTAGATCTGTCGACGAGGGGCGCCCCCTACGAGCAGTACTTC.

This clonotype has only a few counts. This CDR3 is CSASGPNQPQHF. For the CDR3, the DNA is TGCAGTGCTAGTGGCCCCAATCAGCCCCAGCATTTT. The chain joins TRBV20-1 to TRBJ1-5; no firm D call. Germline lookup yields CDR1 DFQATT and CDR2 SNEGSKA (reference sequence). V shed 3 bases and J shed 3 bases, with 6 bases lying between them. The length of the CDR3 is 12 residues.

This clonotype has just one count. This chain links TRBV20-1 with TRBJ2-7, with 8 bases that match TRBD2. The junction had 9 bases not matched to a gene; V was cut back by 3 bases and J by 5 bases. Germline CDR1 DFQATT, CDR2 SNEGSKA (reference sequence). The CDR3 loop spans 14 amino acids. The CDR3 bases are TGCAGTGCTAGCGGGGGGGCCGGGTTGGACGAGCAGTACTTC. This gives the protein CSASGGAGLDEQYF.

The chain is built from TRBV20-1 and TRBJ1-5; D unclear. V shed 7 bases and J shed 2 bases, with 12 bases lying between them. The CDR3 totals 13 residues. CDR1 DFQATT and CDR2 SNEGSKA come from the germline V gene (reference sequence). The CDR3 sequence: CSVLNGGNQPQHF. CDR3 nucleotides: TGCAGTGTTTTGAATGGGGGCAATCAGCCCCAGCATTTT.

This chain joins TRBV3-1 and TRBJ2-7, with D possibly TRBD1 on 6 matching bases. This CDR3 has 14 amino acids. Germline V CDR1 and CDR2: LGHDT, YNNKEL (reference sequence). Trimming stripped 2 bases from V and 2 bases from J, with 10 bases between. In nucleotides, the CDR3 is TGTGCCAGCAGCCAATTCGGACAGACCTACGAGCAGTACTTC. Its protein is CASSQFGQTYEQYF.

This clonotype has just a few counts. The chain is built from TRBV28 and TRBJ2-1, with 7 nucleotides matching TRBD1. The CDR3 extends over 15 amino acids. Germline V gene data show CDR1 as MDHEN and CDR2 as SYDVKM. V shed 8 bases, J shed 5 bases, and the junction held 12 bases outside the gene matches. The CDR3 here is CASLPHLGQHNEQFF. The CDR3 DNA is TGTGCCAGCTTACCCCATTTGGGACAGCACAATGAGCAGTTCTTC.

The table lists this clonotype with a few counts. The rearrangement joins TRBV7-2 to TRBJ2-1; TRBD2 aligns across 8 bases. CDR3 length equals 14 residues. J gave up 9 bases and V 5 bases, and 9 bases lay outside the gene matches. Germline assignment: CDR1 SGHTA and CDR2 FQGNSA. The CDR3 protein is CASSPGTSLSEQFF. CDR3 DNA: TGTGCCAGCAGCCCAGGGACTAGTCTGAGTGAGCAGTTCTTC. The full variable domain, with the rest looked up from reference TRBV7-2 and TRBJ2-1, is GAGVSQSPSNKVTEKGKDVELRCDPISGHTALYWYRQSLGQGLEFLIYFQGNSAPDKSGLPSDRFSAERTGGSVSTLTIQRTQQEDSAVYLCASSPGTSLSEQFFGPGTRLTVL.

The chain couples TRBV5-1 to TRBJ2-1; 12 bases are a match to TRBD2. There are 19 residues in the CDR3. Per the germline V gene, CDR1 is SGHRS and CDR2 is YFSETQ. With V trimmed by 4 bases and J by 0 bases, 11 bases remained unmatched. For the CDR3, the DNA is TGCGCCAGCAGCCCTCAAGGGACTAGCGGGCCCAGCTCCTACAATGAGCAGTTCTTC. Its translation is CASSPQGTSGPSSYNEQFF.

This clonotype occurred a few times. This sequence joins TRBV11-2 and TRBJ2-1, with TRBD2 as a possible D gene (5 bases). This CDR3 region has 14 residues. Trimming shortened V by 4 bases and J by 7 bases, and 14 bases separated the two germline ends. CDR1 and CDR2 (germline): SGHAT, FQNNGV. The CDR3 DNA is TGTGCCAGCAGCTCACCGTTCTCGGGGAATGAGCAGTTCTTC. Its protein product is CASSSPFSGNEQFF.